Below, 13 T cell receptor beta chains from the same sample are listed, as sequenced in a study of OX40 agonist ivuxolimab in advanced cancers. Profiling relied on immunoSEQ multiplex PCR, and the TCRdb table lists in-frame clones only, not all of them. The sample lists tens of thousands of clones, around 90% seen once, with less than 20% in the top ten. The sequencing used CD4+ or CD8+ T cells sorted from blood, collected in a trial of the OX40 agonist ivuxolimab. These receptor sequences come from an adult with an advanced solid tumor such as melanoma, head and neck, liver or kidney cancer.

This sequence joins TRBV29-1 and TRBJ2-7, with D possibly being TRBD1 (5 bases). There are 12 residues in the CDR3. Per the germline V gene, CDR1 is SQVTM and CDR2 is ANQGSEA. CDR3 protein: CRGSRVPYEQYV. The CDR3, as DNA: TGCAGGGGAAGCAGGGTGCCCTACGAGCAGTACGTC.

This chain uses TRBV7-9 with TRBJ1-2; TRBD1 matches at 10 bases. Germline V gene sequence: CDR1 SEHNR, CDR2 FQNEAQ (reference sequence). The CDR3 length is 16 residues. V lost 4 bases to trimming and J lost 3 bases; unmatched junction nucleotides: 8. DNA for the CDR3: TGTGCCAGCAGCTCCCCGACAGGGGGCAATCACTATGGCTACACCTTC. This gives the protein CASSSPTGGNHYGYTF.

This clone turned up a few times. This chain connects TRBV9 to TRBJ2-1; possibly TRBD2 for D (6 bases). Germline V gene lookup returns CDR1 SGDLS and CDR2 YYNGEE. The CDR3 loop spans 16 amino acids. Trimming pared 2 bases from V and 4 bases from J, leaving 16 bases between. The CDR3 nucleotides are TGTGCCAGCAGCGTGCCATCGGGGGAGACTTACAATGAGCAGTTCTTC. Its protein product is CASSVPSGETYNEQFF.

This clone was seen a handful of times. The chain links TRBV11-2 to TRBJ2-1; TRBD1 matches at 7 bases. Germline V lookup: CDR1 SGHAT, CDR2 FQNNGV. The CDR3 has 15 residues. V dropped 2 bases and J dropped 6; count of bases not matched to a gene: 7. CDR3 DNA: TGTGCCAGCAGCTTACGACAGGGTGAGGGCAATGAGCAGTTCTTC. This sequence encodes CASSLRQGEGNEQFF.

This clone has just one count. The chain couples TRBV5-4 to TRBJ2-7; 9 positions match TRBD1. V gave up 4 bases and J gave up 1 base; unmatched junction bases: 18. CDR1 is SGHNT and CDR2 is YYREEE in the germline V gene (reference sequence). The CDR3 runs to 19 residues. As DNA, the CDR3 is TGTGCCAGCAGCCCTCTGGGGGGACAGGGAGCCCTTTTTTCCTACGAGCAGTACTTC. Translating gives CASSPLGGQGALFSYEQYF. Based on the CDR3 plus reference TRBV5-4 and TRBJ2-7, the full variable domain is ETGVTQSPTHLIKTRGQQVTLRCSSQSGHNTVSWYQQALGQGPQFIFQYYREEENGRGNFPPRFSGLQFPNYSSELNVNALELDDSALYLCASSPLGGQGALFSYEQYFGPGTRLTVT.

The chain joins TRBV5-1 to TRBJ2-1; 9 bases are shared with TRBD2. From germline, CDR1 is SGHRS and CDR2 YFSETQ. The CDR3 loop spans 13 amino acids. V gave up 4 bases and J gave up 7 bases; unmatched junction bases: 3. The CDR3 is CASSPSGGNEQFF. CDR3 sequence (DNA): TGCGCCAGCAGCCCCAGCGGGGGGAATGAGCAGTTCTTC.

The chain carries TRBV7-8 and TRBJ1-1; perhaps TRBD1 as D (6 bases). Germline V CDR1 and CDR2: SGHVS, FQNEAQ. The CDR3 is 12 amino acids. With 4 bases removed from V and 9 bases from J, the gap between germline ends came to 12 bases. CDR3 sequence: CASSSGQPKAFF. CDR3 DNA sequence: TGTGCCAGCAGCTCCGGACAGCCGAAAGCTTTCTTT.

In nucleotides, the CDR3 is TGTGCCAGCAGCGTCGGAGGGACTGAAGCTTTCTTT. Its protein product is CASSVGGTEAFF. The V and J genes are TRBV9 and TRBJ1-1; no definite D call. The CDR3 loop spans 12 amino acids. Trimming cost V 2 bases and J 5 bases, with 7 bases left between them. Germline V CDR1 and CDR2: SGDLS, YYNGEE.

CDR3 protein: CASRRSGGLDNEQFF. The CDR3 DNA reads as TGCGCCAGCAGACGAAGCGGGGGGCTGGACAATGAGCAGTTCTTC. The chain combines TRBV4-1 with TRBJ2-1; TRBD2 aligns across 9 bases. This CDR3 has 15 residues. Looked up from germline, CDR1 is MGHRA and CDR2 is YSYEKL. V dropped 6 bases and J dropped 5; count of bases not matched to a gene: 8.

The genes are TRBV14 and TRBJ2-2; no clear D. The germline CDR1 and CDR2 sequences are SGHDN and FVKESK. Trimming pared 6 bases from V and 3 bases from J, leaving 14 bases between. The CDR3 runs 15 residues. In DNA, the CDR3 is TGTGCCAGCAGGCCGGACGGGTACTACACCGGGGAGCTGTTTTTT. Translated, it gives CASRPDGYYTGELFF. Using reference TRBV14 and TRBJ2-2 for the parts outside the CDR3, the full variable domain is EAGVTQFPSHSVIEKGQTVTLRCDPISGHDNLYWYRRVMGKEIKFLLHFVKESKQDESGMPNNRFLAERTGGTYSTLKVQPAELEDSGVYFCASRPDGYYTGELFFGEGSRLTVL.

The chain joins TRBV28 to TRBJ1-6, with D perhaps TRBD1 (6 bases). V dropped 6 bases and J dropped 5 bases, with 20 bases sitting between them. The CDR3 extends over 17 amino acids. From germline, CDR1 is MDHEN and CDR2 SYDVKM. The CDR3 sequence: CASRWGGSRVNNSPLHF. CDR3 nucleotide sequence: TGTGCCAGCAGATGGGGGGGCAGTCGTGTAAATAATTCACCCCTCCACTTT.

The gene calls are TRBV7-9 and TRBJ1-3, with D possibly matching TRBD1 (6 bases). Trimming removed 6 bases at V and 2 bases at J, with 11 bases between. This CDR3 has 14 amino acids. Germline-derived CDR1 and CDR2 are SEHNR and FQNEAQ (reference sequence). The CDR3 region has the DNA TGTGCCAGCAGTACACAGGGAACTGGAAACACCATATATTTT. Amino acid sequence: CASSTQGTGNTIYF.

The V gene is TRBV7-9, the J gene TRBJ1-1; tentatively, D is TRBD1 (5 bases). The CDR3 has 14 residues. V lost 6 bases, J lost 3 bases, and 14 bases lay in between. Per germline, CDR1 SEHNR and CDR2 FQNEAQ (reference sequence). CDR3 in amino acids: CASRGTRWDTEAFF. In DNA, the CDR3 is TGTGCCAGCAGAGGGACTCGGTGGGACACTGAAGCTTTCTTT.